These T cell receptor beta chains were read from a single sample in a study of T cell repertoires in cytomegalovirus infection. TCRdb re-analysed the reads in MiXCR, keeping a single row per CDR3 protein. The sample consists of some 250,000 distinct CDR3 sequences, less than 9.5% of them appearing once. Material: PBMCs. Source of these receptors: a human donor in good health (CMV status not recorded). Some clones in this sample may be carry-over from other donors' samples. Each CDR3 is given with its conserved first and last residue. The order of the fields is D gene, V gene, CDR3 protein. D genes are given only for firm matches.

d_gene: -; v_gene: TRBV28; CDR3aa: CASNAGGSSYNEQFF
d_gene: -; v_gene: TRBV5-6; CDR3aa: CASSRDILGSPLHF
d_gene: TRBD1; v_gene: TRBV7-2; CDR3aa: CASRTTGAGELFF
d_gene: -; v_gene: TRBV12-3/TRBV12-4; CDR3aa: CASSPGQNTEAFF
d_gene: -; v_gene: TRBV11-2; CDR3aa: CASSLGGLGEAFF
d_gene: -; v_gene: TRBV12-3/TRBV12-4; CDR3aa: CASSYRAGLFYEQYF
d_gene: -; v_gene: TRBV4-3; CDR3aa: CASSQEPKDRYNEQFF
d_gene: -; v_gene: TRBV7-3; CDR3aa: CASSLMYGGEPEAFF
d_gene: -; v_gene: TRBV5-4; CDR3aa: CASSLAGGQNEQFF
d_gene: -; v_gene: TRBV10-3; CDR3aa: CAINGPGQGPGELFF
d_gene: TRBD1; v_gene: TRBV19; CDR3aa: CASSDRTGGVQPQHF
d_gene: TRBD1; v_gene: TRBV7-2; CDR3aa: CASSWDRSNYGYTF
d_gene: -; v_gene: TRBV27; CDR3aa: CASSLSRFSGMNTEAFF
d_gene: TRBD2; v_gene: TRBV24-1; CDR3aa: CATSDAPSGGRYNEQFF
d_gene: -; v_gene: TRBV19; CDR3aa: CASSMQSSYEQYF
d_gene: -; v_gene: TRBV12-3/TRBV12-4; CDR3aa: CASSSPRGEQYF
d_gene: TRBD1; v_gene: TRBV20-1; CDR3aa: CSASQARGRDYEQYF
d_gene: -; v_gene: TRBV28; CDR3aa: CASSSPPQGSYEQYF
d_gene: TRBD1; v_gene: TRBV7-8; CDR3aa: CASTPGQGVWEQYF
d_gene: -; v_gene: TRBV18; CDR3aa: CASSPNGGAQPQHF
d_gene: TRBD2; v_gene: TRBV7-6; CDR3aa: CASSPRQGLAPTSGQYF
d_gene: -; v_gene: TRBV14; CDR3aa: CASRQQGPGHEAFF
d_gene: TRBD2; v_gene: TRBV5-4; CDR3aa: CASSLGLAAADTQYF
d_gene: -; v_gene: TRBV7-2; CDR3aa: CASSTSGGLYQETQYF
d_gene: TRBD1; v_gene: TRBV6-2/TRBV6-3; CDR3aa: CASSYTGVRNTEAFF
d_gene: TRBD2; v_gene: TRBV28; CDR3aa: CASSSAGTSGSYEQYF
d_gene: -; v_gene: TRBV7-2; CDR3aa: CASSPAPRTYEQYF
d_gene: -; v_gene: TRBV20-1; CDR3aa: CSARDPLRDRNTEAFF
d_gene: -; v_gene: TRBV6-2/TRBV6-3; CDR3aa: CASSPRGTAYEQYF
d_gene: TRBD2; v_gene: TRBV6-1; CDR3aa: CASRSGTTNTGELFF
d_gene: TRBD2; v_gene: TRBV6-2/TRBV6-3; CDR3aa: CASSYSPLLAELTHEQFF
d_gene: TRBD1; v_gene: TRBV2; CDR3aa: CASRYGTAPNYGYTF
d_gene: -; v_gene: TRBV30; CDR3aa: CASSRATGLRNEQFF
d_gene: -; v_gene: TRBV20-1; CDR3aa: CSADGLRGAVTDTQYF
d_gene: -; v_gene: TRBV9; CDR3aa: CASSKGGSTYEQYF
d_gene: -; v_gene: TRBV3-1; CDR3aa: CASSPSGTMNTEAFF
d_gene: TRBD1; v_gene: TRBV25-1; CDR3aa: CASGGTGVATGELFF
d_gene: -; v_gene: TRBV7-2; CDR3aa: CASSFGSGSLGNQPQHF
d_gene: -; v_gene: TRBV7-8; CDR3aa: CASSFRDNTGELFF
d_gene: TRBD2; v_gene: TRBV7-2; CDR3aa: CASSSRGSYEQYF
d_gene: -; v_gene: TRBV6-1; CDR3aa: CATGAGRFSYEQYF
d_gene: -; v_gene: TRBV6-4; CDR3aa: CANSGEEDTEAFF
d_gene: TRBD1; v_gene: TRBV15; CDR3aa: CATSRVSGTGGTEAFF
d_gene: -; v_gene: TRBV7-2; CDR3aa: CASSLGRLNTEAFF
d_gene: -; v_gene: TRBV7-2; CDR3aa: CASSRLIRAGKVSGANVLTF
d_gene: -; v_gene: TRBV19; CDR3aa: CASSIRGNYGYTF
d_gene: -; v_gene: TRBV14; CDR3aa: CASSQRAGSGADTQYF
d_gene: -; v_gene: TRBV19; CDR3aa: CASWTPPNYGYTF
d_gene: -; v_gene: TRBV7-2; CDR3aa: CASSLAPVGGGNTIYF
d_gene: -; v_gene: TRBV19; CDR3aa: CASRPPTRANSPLHF
d_gene: -; v_gene: TRBV5-1; CDR3aa: CASSQGRLGSNERYF
d_gene: -; v_gene: TRBV30; CDR3aa: CAWGRPGGELFF
d_gene: -; v_gene: TRBV12-3/TRBV12-4; CDR3aa: CASSPGGTVDEKLFF
d_gene: -; v_gene: TRBV20-1; CDR3aa: CSARRQRIANNEQFF
d_gene: -; v_gene: TRBV18; CDR3aa: CASSPTRNTEAFF
d_gene: -; v_gene: TRBV20-1; CDR3aa: CSAPGLAEEKLFF
d_gene: TRBD2; v_gene: TRBV20-1; CDR3aa: CSAPSAGASYEQYF